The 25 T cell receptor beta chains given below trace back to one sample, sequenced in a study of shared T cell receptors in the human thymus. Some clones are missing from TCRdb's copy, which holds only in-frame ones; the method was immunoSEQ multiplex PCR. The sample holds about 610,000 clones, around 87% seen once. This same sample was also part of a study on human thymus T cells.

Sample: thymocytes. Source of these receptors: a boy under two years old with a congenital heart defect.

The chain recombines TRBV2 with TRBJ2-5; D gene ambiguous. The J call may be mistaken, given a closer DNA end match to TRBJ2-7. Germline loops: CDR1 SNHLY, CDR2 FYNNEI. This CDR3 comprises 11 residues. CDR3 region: CASSERYEQYF. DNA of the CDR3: TGTGCCAGCAGTGAGCGGTACGAGCAGTACTTC.

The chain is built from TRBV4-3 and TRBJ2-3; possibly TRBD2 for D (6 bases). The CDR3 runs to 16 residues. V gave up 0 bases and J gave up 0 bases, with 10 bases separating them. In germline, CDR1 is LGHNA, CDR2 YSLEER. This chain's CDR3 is CASSQDWGESTDTQYF. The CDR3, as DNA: TGCGCCAGCAGCCAAGATTGGGGGGAGAGCACAGATACGCAGTATTTT.

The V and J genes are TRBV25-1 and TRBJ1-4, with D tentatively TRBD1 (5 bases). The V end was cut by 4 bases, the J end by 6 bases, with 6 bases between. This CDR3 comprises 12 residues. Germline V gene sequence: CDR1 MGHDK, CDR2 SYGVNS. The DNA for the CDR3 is TGTGCCAGCAGTGGGGGCGATGAAAAACTGTTTTTT. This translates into CASSGGDEKLFF.

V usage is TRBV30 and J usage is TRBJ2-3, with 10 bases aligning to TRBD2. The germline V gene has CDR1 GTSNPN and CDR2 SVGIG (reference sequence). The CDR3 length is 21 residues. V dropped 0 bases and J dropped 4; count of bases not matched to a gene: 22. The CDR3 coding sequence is TGTGCCTGGAGTGTTTGGAAACCGGCAGAGAAGCGGGAGGGTCGGCCAGATACGCAGTATTTT. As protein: CAWSVWKPAEKREGRPDTQYF.

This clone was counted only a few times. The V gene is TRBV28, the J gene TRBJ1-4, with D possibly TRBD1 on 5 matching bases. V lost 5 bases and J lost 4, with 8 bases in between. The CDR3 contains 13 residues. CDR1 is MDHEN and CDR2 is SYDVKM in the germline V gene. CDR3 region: CASSRGVNEKLFF. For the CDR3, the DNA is TGTGCCAGCAGTCGGGGGGTTAATGAAAAACTGTTTTTT. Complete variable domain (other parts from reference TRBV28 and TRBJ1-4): DVKVTQSSRYLVKRTGEKVFLECVQDMDHENMFWYRQDPGLGLRLIYFSYDVKMKEKGDIPEGYSVSREKKERFSLILESASTNQTSMYLCASSRGVNEKLFFGSGTQLSVL.

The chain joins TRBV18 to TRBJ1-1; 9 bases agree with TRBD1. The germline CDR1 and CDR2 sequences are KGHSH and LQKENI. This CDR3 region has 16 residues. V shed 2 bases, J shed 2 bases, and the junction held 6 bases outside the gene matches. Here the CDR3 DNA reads TGTGCCAGCTCACCAAATCGGGACAGGGCTAACACTGAAGCTTTCTTT. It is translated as CASSPNRDRANTEAFF.

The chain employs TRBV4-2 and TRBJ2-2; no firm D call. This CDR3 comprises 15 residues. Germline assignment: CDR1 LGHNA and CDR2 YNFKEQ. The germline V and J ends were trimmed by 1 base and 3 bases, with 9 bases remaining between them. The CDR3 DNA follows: TGTGCCAGCAGCCAAGTTGACTTAGACACCGGGGAGCTGTTTTTT. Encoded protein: CASSQVDLDTGELFF.

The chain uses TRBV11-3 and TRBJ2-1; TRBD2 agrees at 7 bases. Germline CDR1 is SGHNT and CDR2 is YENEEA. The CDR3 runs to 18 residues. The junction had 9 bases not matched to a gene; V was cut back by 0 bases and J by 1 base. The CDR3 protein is CASSLEAQRGASYNEQFF. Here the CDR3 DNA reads TGTGCCAGCAGCTTAGAGGCCCAGCGGGGAGCGTCCTACAATGAGCAGTTCTTC.

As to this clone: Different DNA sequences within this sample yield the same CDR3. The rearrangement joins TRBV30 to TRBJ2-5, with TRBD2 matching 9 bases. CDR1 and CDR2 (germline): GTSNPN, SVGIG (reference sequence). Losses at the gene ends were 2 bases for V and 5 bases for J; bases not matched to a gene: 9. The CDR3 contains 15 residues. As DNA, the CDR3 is TGTGCCTGGAGTAAGGCGGGGGGGCCTGGGGAGACCCAGTACTTC. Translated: CAWSKAGGPGETQYF. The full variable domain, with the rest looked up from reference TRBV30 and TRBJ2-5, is SQTIHQWPATLVQPVGSPLSLECTVEGTSNPNLYWYRQAAGRGLQLLFYSVGIGQISSEVPQNLSASRPQDRQFILSSKKLLLSDSGFYLCAWSKAGGPGETQYFGPGTRLLVL.

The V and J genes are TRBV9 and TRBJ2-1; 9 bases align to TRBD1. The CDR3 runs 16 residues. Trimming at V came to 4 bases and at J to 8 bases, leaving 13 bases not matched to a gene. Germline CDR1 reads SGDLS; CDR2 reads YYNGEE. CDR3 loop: CASSIRDREVWDEQFF. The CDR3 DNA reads TGTGCCAGCAGCATTCGGGACAGGGAGGTATGGGATGAGCAGTTCTTC.

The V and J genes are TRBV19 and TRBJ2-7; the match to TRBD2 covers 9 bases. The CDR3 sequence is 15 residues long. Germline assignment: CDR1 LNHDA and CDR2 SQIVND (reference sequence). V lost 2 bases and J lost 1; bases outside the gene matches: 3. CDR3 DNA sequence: TGTGCCAGTAGTATAACTAGCGGGTTATCCTACGAGCAGTACTTC. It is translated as CASSITSGLSYEQYF.

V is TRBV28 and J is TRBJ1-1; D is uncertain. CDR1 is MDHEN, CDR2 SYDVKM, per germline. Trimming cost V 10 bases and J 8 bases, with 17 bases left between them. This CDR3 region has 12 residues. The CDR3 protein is CATNLYGVEAFF. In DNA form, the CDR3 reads TGTGCCACCAATTTATACGGAGTAGAAGCTTTCTTT. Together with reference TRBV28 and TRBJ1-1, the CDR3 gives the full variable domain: DVKVTQSSRYLVKRTGEKVFLECVQDMDHENMFWYRQDPGLGLRLIYFSYDVKMKEKGDIPEGYSVSREKKERFSLILESASTNQTSMYLCATNLYGVEAFFGQGTRLTVV.

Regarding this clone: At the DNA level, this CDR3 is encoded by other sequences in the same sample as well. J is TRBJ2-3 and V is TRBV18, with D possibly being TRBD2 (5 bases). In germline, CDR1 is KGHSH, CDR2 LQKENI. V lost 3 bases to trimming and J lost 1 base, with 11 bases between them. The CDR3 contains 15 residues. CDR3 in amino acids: CASSPPEGGTDTQYF. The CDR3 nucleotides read TGTGCCAGCTCACCCCCTGAGGGCGGCACAGATACGCAGTATTTT.

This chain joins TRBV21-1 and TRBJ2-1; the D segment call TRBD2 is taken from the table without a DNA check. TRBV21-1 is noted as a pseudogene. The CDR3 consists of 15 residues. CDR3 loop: CASSNYRFSYNEQFF. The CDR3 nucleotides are TGTGCCAGCAGCAATTATAGATTCTCCTACAATGAGCAGTTCTTC.

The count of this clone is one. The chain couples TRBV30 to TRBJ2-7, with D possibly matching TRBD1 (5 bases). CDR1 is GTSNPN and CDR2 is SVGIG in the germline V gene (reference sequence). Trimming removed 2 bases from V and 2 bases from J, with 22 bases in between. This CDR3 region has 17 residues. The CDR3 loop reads CAWSSPFWGRRAYEQYF. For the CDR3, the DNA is TGTGCCTGGAGTTCCCCCTTTTGGGGCCGAAGAGCCTACGAGCAGTACTTC. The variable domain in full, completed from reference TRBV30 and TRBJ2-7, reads SQTIHQWPATLVQPVGSPLSLECTVEGTSNPNLYWYRQAAGRGLQLLFYSVGIGQISSEVPQNLSASRPQDRQFILSSKKLLLSDSGFYLCAWSSPFWGRRAYEQYFGPGTRLTVT.

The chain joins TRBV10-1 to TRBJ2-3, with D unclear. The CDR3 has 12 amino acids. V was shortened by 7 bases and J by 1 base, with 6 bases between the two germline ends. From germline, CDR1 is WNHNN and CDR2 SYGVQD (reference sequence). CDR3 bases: TGCGCCAGCAACCGAGGCACAGATACGCAGTATTTT. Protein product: CASNRGTDTQYF.

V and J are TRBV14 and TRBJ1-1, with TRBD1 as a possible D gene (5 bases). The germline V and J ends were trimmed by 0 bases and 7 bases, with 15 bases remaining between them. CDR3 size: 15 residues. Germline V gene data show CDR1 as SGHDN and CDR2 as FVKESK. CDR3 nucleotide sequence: TGTGCCAGCAGCCAAGATAATAGGGGAGGCGGTGAAGCTTTCTTT. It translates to CASSQDNRGGGEAFF. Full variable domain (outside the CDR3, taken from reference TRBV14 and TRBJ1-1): EAGVTQFPSHSVIEKGQTVTLRCDPISGHDNLYWYRRVMGKEIKFLLHFVKESKQDESGMPNNRFLAERTGGTYSTLKVQPAELEDSGVYFCASSQDNRGGGEAFFGQGTRLTVV.

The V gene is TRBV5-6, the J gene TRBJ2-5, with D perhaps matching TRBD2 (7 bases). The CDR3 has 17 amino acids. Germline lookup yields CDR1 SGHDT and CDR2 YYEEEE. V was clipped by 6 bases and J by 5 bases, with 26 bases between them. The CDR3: CASIADGRLRGGETQYF. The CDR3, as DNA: TGTGCCAGCATCGCCGATGGACGGCTTAGGGGGGGGGAGACCCAGTACTTC.

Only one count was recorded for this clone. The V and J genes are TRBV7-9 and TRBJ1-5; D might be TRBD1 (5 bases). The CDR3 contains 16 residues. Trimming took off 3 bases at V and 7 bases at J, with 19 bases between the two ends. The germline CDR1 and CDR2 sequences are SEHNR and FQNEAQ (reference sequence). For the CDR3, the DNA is TGTGCCAGCAGCTTTATGGGGTCAGGGCTTAACCAGCCCCAGCATTTT. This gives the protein CASSFMGSGLNQPQHF.

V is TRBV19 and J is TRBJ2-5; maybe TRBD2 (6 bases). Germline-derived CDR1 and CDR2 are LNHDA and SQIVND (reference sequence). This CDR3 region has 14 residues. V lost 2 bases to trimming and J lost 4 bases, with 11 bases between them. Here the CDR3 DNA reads TGTGCCAGTAGTATAAATAGGGGAGGAGAGACCCAGTACTTC. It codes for CASSINRGGETQYF.

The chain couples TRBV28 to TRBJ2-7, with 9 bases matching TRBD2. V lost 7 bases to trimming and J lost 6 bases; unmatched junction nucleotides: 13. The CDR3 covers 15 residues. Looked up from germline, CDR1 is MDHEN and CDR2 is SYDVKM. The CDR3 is CASTPGTSSSGEQYF. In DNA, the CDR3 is TGTGCCAGCACCCCTGGGACTAGCTCATCAGGCGAGCAGTACTTC.

CDR3 bases: TGTGCCAGCAGCCATGGAGGGAGGGTACGCACAGATACGCAGTATTTT. It translates to CASSHGGRVRTDTQYF. The chain recombines TRBV5-4 with TRBJ2-3, with 7 nucleotides matching TRBD2. The CDR3 sequence is 16 residues long. V shed 4 bases and J 1 base; nucleotides not matched to a gene: 9. Germline loops: CDR1 SGHNT, CDR2 YYREEE (reference sequence).

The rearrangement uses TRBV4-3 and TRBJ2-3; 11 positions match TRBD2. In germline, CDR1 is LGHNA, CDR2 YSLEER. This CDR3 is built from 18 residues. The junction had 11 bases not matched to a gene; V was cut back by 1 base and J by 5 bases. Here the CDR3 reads CASSQGQLSGRGEDTQYF. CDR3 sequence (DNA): TGCGCCAGCAGCCAAGGCCAACTTAGCGGGAGGGGTGAAGATACGCAGTATTTT.

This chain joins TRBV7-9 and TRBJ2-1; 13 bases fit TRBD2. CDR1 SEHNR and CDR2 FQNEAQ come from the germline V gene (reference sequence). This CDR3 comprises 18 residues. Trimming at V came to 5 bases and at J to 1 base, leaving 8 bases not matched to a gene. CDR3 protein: CASSTSGLAGVSYNEQFF. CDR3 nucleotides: TGTGCCAGCAGCACCAGTGGACTAGCGGGAGTGTCCTACAATGAGCAGTTCTTC.

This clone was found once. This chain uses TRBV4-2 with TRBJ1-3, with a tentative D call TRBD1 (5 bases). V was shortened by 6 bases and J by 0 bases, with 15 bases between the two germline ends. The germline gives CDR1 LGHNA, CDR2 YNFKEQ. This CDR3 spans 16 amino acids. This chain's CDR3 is CASRDQGVSSGNTIYF. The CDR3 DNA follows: TGTGCCAGCAGGGATCAAGGGGTAAGCTCTGGAAACACCATATATTTT.